These 3 T cell receptor beta chains share one sample of origin, sequenced in a study of long-term antiretroviral therapy in people with HIV. Sequencing used immunoSEQ v3.0 at survey level. Sequencing was performed with immunoSEQ multiplex PCR; in TCRdb, only in-frame clones are kept and a portion is missing. The repertoire consists of roughly 19,000 clones, with 80% to 95% occurring once and the leading ten covering about 7.3%. The starting material was unsorted PBMCs, obtained 4.4 years after starting antiretroviral therapy. These receptors were taken from a woman aged 50 to 65 with HIV.

V usage is TRBV27 and J usage is TRBJ2-7, with TRBD1 matching over 10 bases. The V gene end was trimmed by 5 bases and the J gene end by 6 bases; junction bases not matched to a gene: 10. Germline V lookup: CDR1 MNHEY, CDR2 SMNVEV (reference sequence). The length of the CDR3 is 15 residues. The CDR3 reads CASSATPGQGFEQYF. DNA of the CDR3: TGTGCCAGCAGTGCTACCCCGGGACAGGGGTTCGAGCAGTACTTC.

The chain couples TRBV5-3 to TRBJ2-5; D perhaps matches TRBD1 (5 bases). TRBV5-3 is given ORF status, its function remaining uncertain. The CDR3 runs to 13 residues. V was clipped by 4 bases and J by 0 bases, with 7 bases between them. The CDR3 loop is CARSPGYQETQYF. The CDR3 DNA reads TGTGCCAGAAGCCCAGGGTACCAAGAGACCCAGTACTTC.

This chain joins TRBV7-2 and TRBJ1-5, with 7 bases fitting TRBD1. J was trimmed by 5 bases and V by 3 bases; bases with no gene match: 4. There are 14 residues in the CDR3. Germline CDR1 is SGHTA and CDR2 is FQGNSA. CDR3 in amino acids: CASSLTGRDQPQHF. The CDR3 coding sequence is TGTGCCAGCAGCTTGACAGGGCGGGATCAGCCCCAGCATTTT.